The next 17 T cell receptor beta chains were all read from a single sample in a study of blood T cell repertoires in COVID-19. Repertoires were generated with immunoSEQ multiplex PCR, while TCRdb's copy carries only in-frame clones and drops some. The sample includes under 200,000 clones, 79% of them seen just once. The specimen was peripheral blood. These receptors originate from a woman between 55 and 75 years old with COVID-19, enrolled during active disease.

The CDR3 coding sequence is TGTGCCAGCAGGACAGGGGGCGTAGGGACCCAGTACTTC. Translating gives CASRTGGVGTQYF. The J gene is TRBJ2-5, the V gene TRBV6-5; TRBD1 matches 10 bases. Looked up from germline, CDR1 is MNHEY and CDR2 is SVGAGI. CDR3 length: 13 amino acids. V gave up 6 bases and J gave up 7 bases; unmatched junction bases: 5.

The chain uses TRBV23-1 and TRBJ2-5; 10 bases agree with TRBD1. TRBV23-1 is sorted into the ORF group, with uncertain function. The CDR3 loop spans 15 amino acids. The junction had 4 bases not matched to a gene; V was cut back by 4 bases and J by 2 bases. Here the CDR3 DNA reads TGCGCCAGCAGTCGGCCGGACAGGGGGCAAGAGACCCAGTACTTC. Its protein product is CASSRPDRGQETQYF.

The gene calls are TRBV18 and TRBJ1-1; possible D gene TRBD1, 5 bases. Trimming pared 4 bases from V and 9 bases from J, leaving 15 bases between. Germline CDR1 and CDR2: KGHSH and LQKENI. This CDR3 region has 13 residues. The CDR3 loop is CASSQGQGMKAFF. The CDR3 DNA reads TGTGCCAGCTCACAGGGGCAGGGTATGAAAGCTTTCTTT.

The chain combines TRBV21-1 with TRBJ2-4; TRBD1, the D gene given by the table, was not confirmed from the DNA. TRBV21-1 is assigned pseudogene status. This CDR3 is built from 17 residues. CDR3 loop: CASSIALGQGDKNIQYF. The CDR3 nucleotides are TGTGCCAGCAGCATCGCTTTAGGACAGGGTGACAAAAACATTCAGTACTTC.

J is TRBJ2-1 and V is TRBV5-1; weak D call: TRBD2 (5 bases). The CDR3 spans 14 residues. CDR1 and CDR2 from the germline V gene are SGHRS and YFSETQ. V lost 0 bases, J lost 5 bases, and 9 bases lay in between. DNA for the CDR3: TGCGCCAGCAGCTTGGGAGCGGTAAACAATGAGCAGTTCTTC. Protein sequence: CASSLGAVNNEQFF.

This chain connects TRBV9 to TRBJ2-5, with 7 bases matching TRBD2. J lost 2 bases, V lost 4 bases, and 8 bases had no gene match. The CDR3 is 15 residues long. Germline CDR1 is SGDLS and CDR2 is YYNGEE. CDR3 bases: TGTGCCAGCAGCAACTCCGGGACTACTCAAGAGACCCAGTACTTC. This gives the protein CASSNSGTTQETQYF.

CDR3 bases: TGCAGCGTTCCGAAGACAGGGGGCTCCAATGAGCAGTTCTTC. This gives the protein CSVPKTGGSNEQFF. This rearrangement joins TRBV29-1 to TRBJ2-1, with 10 positions matching TRBD1. This CDR3 is 14 amino acids long. The V gene end was trimmed by 5 bases and the J gene end by 6 bases; junction bases not matched to a gene: 7. Germline-derived CDR1 and CDR2 are SQVTM and ANQGSEA.

This clone appeared a few times. This chain uses TRBV2 with TRBJ1-5; tentatively, D is TRBD1 (5 bases). This CDR3 has 15 residues. The V end lost 7 bases, the J end lost 11 bases, and 24 bases lay between the germline ends. The germline V gene encodes CDR1 SNHLY and CDR2 FYNNEI. CDR3 DNA sequence: TGTGCCAGCACGGTATGGGGCGGGAGTGATAGGTCCCAGCATTTT. It encodes CASTVWGGSDRSQHF.

This chain links TRBV7-3 with TRBJ2-1; 7 positions match TRBD2. Germline-derived CDR1 and CDR2 are SGHTA and FQGTGA. The CDR3 has 16 amino acids. V lost 0 bases, J lost 4 bases, and 6 bases stayed unmatched. CDR3 in DNA: TGTGCCAGCAGCTTAACCGGGCGGGGGTTTTACAATGAGCAGTTCTTC. Its translation: CASSLTGRGFYNEQFF.

The rearrangement uses TRBV15 and TRBJ2-1; 11 bases map to TRBD2. The ends lost 0 bases at V and 3 bases at J; junction bases unmatched: 4. The germline V gene encodes CDR1 LNHNV and CDR2 YYDKDF (reference sequence). This CDR3 comprises 17 residues. CDR3 sequence (DNA): TGTGCCACCAGCAGAGATGGGACTAGCGGAATCTACAATGAGCAGTTCTTC. Its protein is CATSRDGTSGIYNEQFF.

This chain links TRBV10-3 with TRBJ1-2, with 8 bases lining up with TRBD1. Germline CDR1 is ENHRY and CDR2 is SYGVKD. The V gene end was trimmed by 1 base and the J gene end by 2 bases; junction bases not matched to a gene: 9. This CDR3 comprises 17 residues. The CDR3 sequence is CAISEFPMTGVNYGYTF. Here the CDR3 DNA reads TGTGCCATCAGTGAGTTTCCTATGACAGGGGTGAACTATGGCTACACCTTC.

This chain uses TRBV7-8 with TRBJ2-1; D gene ambiguous. Germline-derived CDR1 and CDR2 are SGHVS and FQNEAQ. Trimming pared 7 bases from V and 3 bases from J, leaving 13 bases between. The CDR3 is 14 amino acids. The CDR3 region is CASTLTGGYNEQFF. The CDR3 DNA follows: TGTGCCAGCACCCTCACGGGTGGCTACAATGAGCAGTTCTTC. The variable domain in full, completed from reference TRBV7-8 and TRBJ2-1, reads GAGVSQSPRYKVAKRGQDVALRCDPISGHVSLFWYQQALGQGPEFLTYFQNEAQLDKSGLPSDRFFAERPEGSVSTLKIQRTQQEDSAVYLCASTLTGGYNEQFFGPGTRLTVL.

This clone came up once. This rearrangement joins TRBV6-5 to TRBJ2-1, with a weak D call TRBD1 (6 bases). Trimming removed 6 bases at V and 9 bases at J, with 9 bases between. Per the germline V gene, CDR1 is MNHEY and CDR2 is SVGAGI. There are 11 residues in the CDR3. CDR3 protein: CASRIQGEQFF. CDR3 coding DNA: TGTGCCAGCAGGATACAGGGTGAGCAGTTCTTC.

The chain has TRBV5-1 and TRBJ2-5; D might be TRBD2 (6 bases). The CDR3 is 14 amino acids. V dropped 4 bases and J dropped 2 bases, with 12 bases sitting between them. CDR1 SGHRS and CDR2 YFSETQ come from the germline V gene. This chain's CDR3 is CASSPLGGQETQYF. Written as DNA, the CDR3 is TGCGCCAGCAGCCCCCTTGGAGGGCAAGAGACCCAGTACTTC.

This clone appeared a single time. V is TRBV27 and J is TRBJ2-5; D remains unclear. Per germline, CDR1 MNHEY and CDR2 SMNVEV (reference sequence). Deletions cut 6 bases from V and 2 bases from J, with 10 bases between. CDR3 size: 13 residues. The CDR3 nucleotides are TGTGCCAGCAGCCCCAGGCATCAAGAGACCCAGTACTTC. It encodes CASSPRHQETQYF.

The chain carries TRBV5-1 and TRBJ2-5; 10 nucleotides align to TRBD1. Germline V gene data show CDR1 as SGHRS and CDR2 as YFSETQ. V shed 3 bases, J shed 4 bases, and the junction held 6 bases outside the gene matches. The CDR3 totals 15 residues. Here the CDR3 reads CASSWGTGAGETQYF. The DNA of the CDR3 is TGCGCCAGCAGCTGGGGGACAGGGGCTGGAGAGACCCAGTACTTC.

This chain uses TRBV6-1 with TRBJ2-2; tentative D call: TRBD2 (6 bases). Trimming shortened V by 1 base and J by 1 base, and 19 bases separated the two germline ends. Germline V gene data show CDR1 as MNHNS and CDR2 as SASEGT. This CDR3 region has 19 residues. This CDR3 is CASSEDPRTGTVNTGELFF. In DNA, the CDR3 is TGTGCCAGCAGTGAAGACCCCCGAACCGGGACTGTGAACACCGGGGAGCTGTTTTTT.